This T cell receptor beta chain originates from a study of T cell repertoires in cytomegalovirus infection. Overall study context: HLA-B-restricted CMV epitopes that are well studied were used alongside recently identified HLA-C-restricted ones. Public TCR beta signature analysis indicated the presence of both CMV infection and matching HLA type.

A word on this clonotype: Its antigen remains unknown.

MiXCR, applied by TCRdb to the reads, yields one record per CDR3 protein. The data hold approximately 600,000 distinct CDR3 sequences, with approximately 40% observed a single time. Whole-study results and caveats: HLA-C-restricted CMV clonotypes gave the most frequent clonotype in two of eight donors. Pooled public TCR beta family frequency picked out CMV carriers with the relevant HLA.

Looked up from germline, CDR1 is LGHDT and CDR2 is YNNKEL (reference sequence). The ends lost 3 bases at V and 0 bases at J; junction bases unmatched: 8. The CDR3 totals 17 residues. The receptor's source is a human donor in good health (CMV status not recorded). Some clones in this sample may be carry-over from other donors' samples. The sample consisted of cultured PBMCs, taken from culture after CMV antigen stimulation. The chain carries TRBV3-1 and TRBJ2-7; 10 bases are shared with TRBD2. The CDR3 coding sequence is TGTGCCAGCAGCCAGTCTAGCGGGGGAATTAGCTCCTACGAGCAGTACTTC. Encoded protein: CASSQSSGGISSYEQYF.